The clone carrying this T cell receptor beta chain was seen many times. MiXCR was run by TCRdb on the 5' RACE reads, yielding one entry per CDR3 protein. This sample has 69,000 or so distinct CDR3 sequences, with roughly a tenth found just once. This record belongs to a study of early T cells in non-severe SARS-CoV-2 infection. The CDR3 covers 16 residues. V dropped 1 base and J dropped 9 bases, with 19 bases sitting between them. Germline V gene sequence: CDR1 SGHTA, CDR2 FQGTGA. This sequence originates from an adult who was a healthcare worker with PCR-confirmed SARS-CoV-2 infection or an uninfected control (not recorded which). The sample comprised whole blood. V is TRBV7-3 and J is TRBJ2-1; the D gene could be TRBD1 or TRBD2 (5 bases each). CDR3 sequence: CASSLMGTPGMLEQFF. The CDR3 DNA sequence: TGTGCCAGCAGCTTAATGGGGACCCCCGGTATGCTTGAGCAGTTCTTC.